These T cell receptor beta chains were read from a single sample in a study of beta chain features in type 1 diabetes. Profiling relied on immunoSEQ multiplex PCR, and the TCRdb table lists in-frame clones only, not all of them. This sample has approximately 360,000 clones; over 9.5% occur once, and the top ten carry over 0.008%. Material: naive CD4+ T cells from blood. These receptors were collected from a woman under 30 with type 1 diabetes. Both conserved end residues are part of each CDR3. A D gene is named only where the DNA matches it firmly. A clone size is listed for some rows: how often the clone was seen (once, few, many), or a class if it is expanded.

CDR3 DNA,CDR3 protein,D gene,J gene,V gene,clone size
TGTGCCAGCAGCCTCAGGGGCGAGAAAGCTTTCTTT,CASSLRGEKAFF,-,TRBJ1-1,TRBV7-9,-
TGTGCCAGCAGCTACGAACATAGCAATCAGCCCCAGCATTTT,CASSYEHSNQPQHF,-,TRBJ1-5,TRBV7-9,-
TGCGCCAGCAGCGCGGGGACAGGGGGCAGCAACTATGGCTACACCTTC,CASSAGTGGSNYGYTF,TRBD1,TRBJ1-2,TRBV5-1,-
TGCGCCAGCAGCCACGGGGCCGGCGCGGGAGAAGGAGAGACCCAGTACTTC,CASSHGAGAGEGETQYF,TRBD2,TRBJ2-5,TRBV4-3,few
TGTGCCAGCACCCTAGCGGTAAGATACGAGCAGTACTTC,CASTLAVRYEQYF,TRBD2,TRBJ2-7,TRBV27,few
TGTGCCAGTAGTAAATCCGGGACAGGGGGCCTCTATAGCAATCAGCCCCAGCATTTT,CASSKSGTGGLYSNQPQHF,TRBD1,TRBJ1-5,TRBV19,-
TGTGCCTGGAGTAGGAGCGGGAGTTTTGATACGCAGTATTTT,CAWSRSGSFDTQYF,TRBD2,TRBJ2-3,TRBV30,-
TGTGCCAGCAGCTTAGGGCCAGGGGGCTTAGAAGAGACCCAGTACTTC,CASSLGPGGLEETQYF,TRBD1,TRBJ2-5,TRBV7-9,-
TGTGCCAGCAGCCCATCCCGGCGGGCCACAGATACGCAGTATTTT,CASSPSRRATDTQYF,-,TRBJ2-3,TRBV7-9,-
TGTGCCAGCAGCTTTCGGGTAGCGGGAGATACGCAGTATTTT,CASSFRVAGDTQYF,TRBD2,TRBJ2-3,TRBV11-1,-
TGCAGCCCGGGGGGAACTACAGATACGCAGTATTTT,CSPGGTTDTQYF,TRBD2,TRBJ2-3,TRBV29-1,few
TGTGCCAGCAGCGTAGAGTCAGATAGCAATCAGCCCCAGCATTTT,CASSVESDSNQPQHF,-,TRBJ1-5,TRBV9,few
TGTGCCAGTAGTTGGGACAGGGTGACGGACACTGAAGCTTTCTTT,CASSWDRVTDTEAFF,TRBD1,TRBJ1-1,TRBV19,few
TGTGCCAGCAGCTCGACTACTAGCGGAGCCTACGAGCAGTACTTC,CASSSTTSGAYEQYF,TRBD2,TRBJ2-7,TRBV7-2,-
TGTGCCAGCAGCTTCCGGGGTTTGGCCGAGCAGTACTTC,CASSFRGLAEQYF,-,TRBJ2-7,TRBV7-9,few
TGTGCCAGTAGTATTGGTAGAATTCTTAATAGCAATCAGCCCCAGCATTTT,CASSIGRILNSNQPQHF,-,TRBJ1-5,TRBV19,few
TGTGCCAGCAGCTTTCTAGCGGGAGCCTCCAATGAGCAGTTCTTC,CASSFLAGASNEQFF,TRBD2,TRBJ2-1,TRBV2,-
TGTGCCAGCAGCCACCGGACAGCGAATACTTATGGCTACACCTTC,CASSHRTANTYGYTF,-,TRBJ1-2,TRBV11-2,-
TGTGCCAGCAGCTTTCAGGGTGAAAACGAAAAACTGTTTTTT,CASSFQGENEKLFF,-,TRBJ1-4,TRBV5-4,few
TGCGCCAGCAGCCAAGATGGGAGTCAGCCCCAGCATTTT,CASSQDGSQPQHF,-,TRBJ1-5,TRBV4-3,few
TGTGCCAGCAGCTCCGGGACAGGCTACAATGAGCAGTTCTTC,CASSSGTGYNEQFF,TRBD1,TRBJ2-1,TRBV11-3,few
TGTGCCAGCAGCCAAGGACTAGCGGGAGGAGGTGAGCAGTTCTTC,CASSQGLAGGGEQFF,TRBD2,TRBJ2-1,TRBV28,-
TGTGCCAGCAGCTTTTCAGGGTCTGGAAACACCATATATTTT,CASSFSGSGNTIYF,-,TRBJ1-3,TRBV7-2,-
TGCGCCAGCAGCCAGGGACTAGCGGGAACGAACACCGGGGAGCTGTTTTTT,CASSQGLAGTNTGELFF,TRBD2,TRBJ2-2,TRBV4-1,-
TGTGCCAGCAGCCCTCATACAGGGAACCAAGAGACCCAGTACTTC,CASSPHTGNQETQYF,-,TRBJ2-5,TRBV14,few
TGCGCCAGCAGCGGACAGATTAACTATGGCTACACCTTC,CASSGQINYGYTF,-,TRBJ1-2,TRBV4-1,-
TGTGCCAGCTCACCATCAGGGGAAGAGACCCAGTACTTC,CASSPSGEETQYF,-,TRBJ2-5,TRBV18,-
TGCAGTGCTCAAGACTACCCGACCCAGTACTTC,CSAQDYPTQYF,-,TRBJ2-5,TRBV20-1,-
TGTGCCAGCAGCTTAGTGTTTAGCGGCTCCTACGAGCAGTACTTC,CASSLVFSGSYEQYF,-,TRBJ2-7,TRBV7-2,-
TGCGCCAGCAGTAGTAGCTTCCGAGCTGAGGAGCTGTTTTTT,CASSSSFRAEELFF,-,TRBJ2-2,TRBV5-1,few
TGTGCTAGTGGTTTGGACTTGACAGATACGCAGTATTTT,CASGLDLTDTQYF,-,TRBJ2-3,TRBV12-5,few
TGCGCCAGCAGCTTGGACCCAGCGGTAGTAAGCACAGATACGCAGTATTTT,CASSLDPAVVSTDTQYF,-,TRBJ2-3,TRBV5-1,-
TGCGCCAGCAGCCAACCCCTTCTAGCGGGAGTGCGGAATGAGCAGTTCTTC,CASSQPLLAGVRNEQFF,TRBD2,TRBJ2-1,TRBV4-3,-
TGTGCCAGCACCCCCGGAGCGGGAGATAGCTACGAGCAGTACTTC,CASTPGAGDSYEQYF,TRBD2,TRBJ2-7,TRBV7-9,few
TGTGCCAGCACCTACGGGACTAGCGGTTACGAGCAGTACTTC,CASTYGTSGYEQYF,TRBD2,TRBJ2-7,TRBV5-5,-